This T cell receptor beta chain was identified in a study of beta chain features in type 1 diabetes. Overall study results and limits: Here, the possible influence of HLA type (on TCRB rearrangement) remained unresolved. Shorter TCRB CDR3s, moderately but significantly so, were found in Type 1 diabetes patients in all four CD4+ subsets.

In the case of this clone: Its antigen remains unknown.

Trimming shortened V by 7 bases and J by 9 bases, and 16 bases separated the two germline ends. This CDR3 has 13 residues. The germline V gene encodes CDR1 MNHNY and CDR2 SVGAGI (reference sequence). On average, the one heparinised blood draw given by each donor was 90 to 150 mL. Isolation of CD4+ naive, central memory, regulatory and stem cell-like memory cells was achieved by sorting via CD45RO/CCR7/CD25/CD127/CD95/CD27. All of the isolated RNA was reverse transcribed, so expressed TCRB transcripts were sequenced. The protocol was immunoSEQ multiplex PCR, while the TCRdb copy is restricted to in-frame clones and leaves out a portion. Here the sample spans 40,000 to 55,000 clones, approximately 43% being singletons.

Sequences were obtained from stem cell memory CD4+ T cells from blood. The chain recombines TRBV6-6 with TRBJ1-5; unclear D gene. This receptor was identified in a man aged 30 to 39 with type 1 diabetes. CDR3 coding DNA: TGTGCCAGCACCGAATTTCCCCCCAGGCCCCAGCATTTT. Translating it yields CASTEFPPRPQHF.